This TCR beta chain was retrieved from a study of Ad26.COV2.S vaccination and SARS-CoV-2 variants listed by TCRdb under 2021. Background on the whole study: The specificity and breadth of SARS-CoV-2-reactive T cell receptors after Ad26.COV2.S vaccination were assessed by TCRbeta repertoire sequencing. A total of 32 samples were included in the TCR-sequenced set, comprising around 19 Ad26.COV2.S vaccine recipients, 5 placebo recipients and 8 SARS-CoV-2 convalescent individuals. Broader findings and caveats from the paper: Ad26.COV2.S recipients had higher spike-specific TCR breadth than placebo recipients (P = 0.0014). Substantial breadth of spike-specific CD8+ and CD4+ T cell responses was reported after vaccination. Vaccine and placebo recipients had comparable non-spike TCR breadth, which fits with the vaccine containing only spike. It was noted by the authors that total T cell responses may have been underestimated by the TCR breadth and depth analyses.

V is shortened by 1 base, J by 4 bases, and the region joining them spans 14 bases. From cysteine to phenylalanine, the CDR3 is 15 amino acids long. The sequence is cut down to CDR3 DNA, 45 bases in frame from base 1. The germline V gene provides CDR1 SGHTS and CDR2 YDEGEE. TCRbeta CDR3 regions were sequenced with the immunoSEQ Assay. After extraction, genomic DNA underwent amplification by bias-controlled multiplex PCR, followed by high-throughput sequencing. In the original analysis: To quantify the absolute abundance of every unique TCRbeta CDR3 region, sequences were collapsed and filtered. T cell fraction was estimated by normalizing TCRbeta template counts to usable DNA, with usable DNA measured through amplification of reference genes found in all nucleated cells. Repertoire TCRs were annotated as SARS-CoV-2-specific when V gene, CDR3 amino acid sequence and J gene were exactly matched to a known reactive TCR set. The reference SARS-CoV-2 TCR set was derived from MIRA and filtered for enrichment in COVID-19-positive ImmuneCODE repertoires, a step that removed public or cross-reactive TCRs. Using the MIRA antigens, annotated TCRs were further analysed by specific ORF or by position within an ORF. Depth was the summed frequency of annotated unique rearrangements, while breadth was defined as annotated unique rearrangements over total unique productive rearrangements. Two-sided Wilcoxon rank-sum tests were applied when comparing TCR breadth between groups. TCRdb mirrors the immuneACCESS table, restricted to in-frame sequences. Some clones are absent from its copies; in checked studies, under half trace to an unresolved V gene, and the reason for the others is unknown. Clone size and the V and J calls come from that table; the DNA yielded D and trimming. The sample table lists around 140,000 clones, 86% of them with a count of one. The ten largest clones add up to 4% to 6% of the sample.

Note on this clone: Its antigen target is currently unknown. Base qualities were left out, and no much larger clone turns up one base away.

The time point label on this specimen signifies: individuals recovered from natural SARS-CoV-2 infection. The receptor was isolated from a human donor who had recovered from COVID-19. The chain is made from TRBV5-8 and TRBJ1-2, with TRBD1 perhaps the D gene, on 5 matching bases. Specimen: peripheral blood, collected after recovery from COVID-19. The bases are TGTGCCAGCAGCTTGATGGGGGGTACAAGCTATGGCTACACCTTC. This yields the protein CASSLMGGTSYGYTF.